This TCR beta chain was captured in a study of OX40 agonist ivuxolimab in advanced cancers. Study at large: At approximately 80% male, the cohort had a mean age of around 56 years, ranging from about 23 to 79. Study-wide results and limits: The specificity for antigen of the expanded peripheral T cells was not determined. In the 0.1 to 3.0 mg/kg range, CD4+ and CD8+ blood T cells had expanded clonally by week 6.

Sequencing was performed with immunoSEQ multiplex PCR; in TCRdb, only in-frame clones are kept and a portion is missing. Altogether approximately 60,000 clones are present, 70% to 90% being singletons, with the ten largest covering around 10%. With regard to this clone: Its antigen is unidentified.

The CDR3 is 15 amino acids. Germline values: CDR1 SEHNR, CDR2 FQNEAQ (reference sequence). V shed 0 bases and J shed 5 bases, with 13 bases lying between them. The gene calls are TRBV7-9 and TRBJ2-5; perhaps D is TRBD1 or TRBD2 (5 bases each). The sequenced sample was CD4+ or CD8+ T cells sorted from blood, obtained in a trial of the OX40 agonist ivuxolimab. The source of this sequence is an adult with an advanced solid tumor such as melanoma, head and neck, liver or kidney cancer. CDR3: CASSLAEGERETQYF. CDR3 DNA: TGTGCCAGCAGCTTAGCGGAAGGGGAGCGGGAGACCCAGTACTTC.